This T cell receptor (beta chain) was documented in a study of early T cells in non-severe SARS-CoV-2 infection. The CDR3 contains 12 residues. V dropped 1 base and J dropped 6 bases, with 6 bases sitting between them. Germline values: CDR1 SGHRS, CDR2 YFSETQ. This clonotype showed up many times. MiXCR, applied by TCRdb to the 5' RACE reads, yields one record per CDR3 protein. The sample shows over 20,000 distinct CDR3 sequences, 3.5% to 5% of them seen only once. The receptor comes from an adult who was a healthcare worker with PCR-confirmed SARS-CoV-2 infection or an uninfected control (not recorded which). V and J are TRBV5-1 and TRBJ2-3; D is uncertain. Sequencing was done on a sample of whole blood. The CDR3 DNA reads TGCGCCAGCAGCTTGATCGGGGATACGCAGTATTTT. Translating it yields CASSLIGDTQYF.